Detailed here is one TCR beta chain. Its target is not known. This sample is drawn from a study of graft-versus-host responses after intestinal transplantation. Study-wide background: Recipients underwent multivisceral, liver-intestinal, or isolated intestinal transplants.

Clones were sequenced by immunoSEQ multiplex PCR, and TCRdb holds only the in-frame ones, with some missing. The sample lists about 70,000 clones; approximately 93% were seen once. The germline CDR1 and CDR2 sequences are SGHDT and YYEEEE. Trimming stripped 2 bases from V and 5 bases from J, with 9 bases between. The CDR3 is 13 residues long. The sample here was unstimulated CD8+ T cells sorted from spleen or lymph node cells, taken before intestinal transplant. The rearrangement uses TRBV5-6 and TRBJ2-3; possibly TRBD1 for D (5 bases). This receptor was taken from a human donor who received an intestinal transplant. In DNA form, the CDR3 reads TGTGCCAGCAGCTTATGGGGCGAAGATACGCAGTATTTT. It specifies CASSLWGEDTQYF. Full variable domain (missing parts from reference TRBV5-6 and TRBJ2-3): DAGVTQSPTHLIKTRGQQVTLRCSPKSGHDTVSWYQQALGQGPQFIFQYYEEEERQRGNFPDRFSGHQFPNYSSELNVNALLLGDSALYLCASSLWGEDTQYFGPGTRLTVL.